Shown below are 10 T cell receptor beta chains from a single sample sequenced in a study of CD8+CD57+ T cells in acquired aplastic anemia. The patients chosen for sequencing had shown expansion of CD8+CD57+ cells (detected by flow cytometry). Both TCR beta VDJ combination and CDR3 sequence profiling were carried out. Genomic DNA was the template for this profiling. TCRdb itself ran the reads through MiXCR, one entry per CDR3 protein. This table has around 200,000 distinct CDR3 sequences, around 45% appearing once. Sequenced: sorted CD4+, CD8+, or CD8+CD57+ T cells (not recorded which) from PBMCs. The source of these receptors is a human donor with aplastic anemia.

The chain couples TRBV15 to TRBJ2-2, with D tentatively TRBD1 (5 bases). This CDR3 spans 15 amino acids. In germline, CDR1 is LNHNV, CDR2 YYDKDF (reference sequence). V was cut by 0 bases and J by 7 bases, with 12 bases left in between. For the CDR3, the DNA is TGTGCCACCAGCAGAGATGGGGCAGGGTTCGGGGAGCTGTTTTTT. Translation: CATSRDGAGFGELFF.

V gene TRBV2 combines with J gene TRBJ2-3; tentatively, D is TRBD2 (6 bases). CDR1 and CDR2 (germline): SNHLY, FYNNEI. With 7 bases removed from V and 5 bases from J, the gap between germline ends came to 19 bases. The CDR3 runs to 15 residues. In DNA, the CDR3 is TGTGCCAGCACCCAGGCGGGGCAGCTTGGAGATACGCAGTATTTT. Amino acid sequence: CASTQAGQLGDTQYF.

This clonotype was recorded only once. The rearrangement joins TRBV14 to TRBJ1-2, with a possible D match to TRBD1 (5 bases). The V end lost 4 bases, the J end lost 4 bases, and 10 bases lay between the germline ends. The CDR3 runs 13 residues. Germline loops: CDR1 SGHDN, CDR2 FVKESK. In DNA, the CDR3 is TGTGCCAGCAGCCCAGGGATCTCCTATGGCTACACCTTC. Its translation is CASSPGISYGYTF. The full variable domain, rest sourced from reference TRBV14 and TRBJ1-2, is EAGVTQFPSHSVIEKGQTVTLRCDPISGHDNLYWYRRVMGKEIKFLLHFVKESKQDESGMPNNRFLAERTGGTYSTLKVQPAELEDSGVYFCASSPGISYGYTFGSGTRLTVV.

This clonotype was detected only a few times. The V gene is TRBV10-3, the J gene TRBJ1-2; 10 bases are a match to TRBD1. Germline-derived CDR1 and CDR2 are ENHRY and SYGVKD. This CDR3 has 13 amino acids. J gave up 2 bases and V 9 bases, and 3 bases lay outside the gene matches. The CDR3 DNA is TGTGCCATTAGGACAGGGGGGAACTATGGCTACACCTTC. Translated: CAIRTGGNYGYTF.

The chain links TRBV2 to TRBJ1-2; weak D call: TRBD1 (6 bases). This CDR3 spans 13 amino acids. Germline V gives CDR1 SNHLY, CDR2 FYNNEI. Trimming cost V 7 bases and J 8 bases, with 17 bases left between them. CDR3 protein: CASIRGAEEGYTF. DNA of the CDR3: TGTGCCAGCATACGGGGGGCTGAGGAGGGCTACACCTTC.

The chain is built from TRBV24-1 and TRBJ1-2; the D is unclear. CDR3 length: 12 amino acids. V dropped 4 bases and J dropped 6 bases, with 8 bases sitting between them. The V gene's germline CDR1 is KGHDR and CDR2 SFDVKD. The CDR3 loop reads CATSDSRDGYTF. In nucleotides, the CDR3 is TGTGCCACCAGTGACTCCCGGGATGGCTACACCTTC.

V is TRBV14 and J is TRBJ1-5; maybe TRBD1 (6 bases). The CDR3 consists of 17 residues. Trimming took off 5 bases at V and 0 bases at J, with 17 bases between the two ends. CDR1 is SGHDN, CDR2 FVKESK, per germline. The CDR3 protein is CASSTHRGRGSNQPQHF. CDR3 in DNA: TGTGCCAGCAGCACCCATCGGGGCAGGGGTAGCAATCAGCCCCAGCATTTT.

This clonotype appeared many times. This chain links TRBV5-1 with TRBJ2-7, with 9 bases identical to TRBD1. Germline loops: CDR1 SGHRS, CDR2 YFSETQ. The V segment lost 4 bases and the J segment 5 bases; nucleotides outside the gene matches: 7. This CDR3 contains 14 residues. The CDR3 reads CASSLTGGADEQYF. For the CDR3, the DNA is TGCGCCAGCAGCCTCACAGGGGGCGCAGACGAGCAGTACTTC.

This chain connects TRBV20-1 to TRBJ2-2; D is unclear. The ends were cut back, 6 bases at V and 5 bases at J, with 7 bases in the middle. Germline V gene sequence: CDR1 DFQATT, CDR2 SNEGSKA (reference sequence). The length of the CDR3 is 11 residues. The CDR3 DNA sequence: TGCAGTGCCCCTGGGACCGGGGAGCTGTTTTTT. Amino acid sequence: CSAPGTGELFF.

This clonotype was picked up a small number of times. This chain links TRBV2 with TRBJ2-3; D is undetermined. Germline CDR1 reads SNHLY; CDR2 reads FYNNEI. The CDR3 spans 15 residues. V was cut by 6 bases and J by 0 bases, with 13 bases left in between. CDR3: CASSPAPTSTDTQYF. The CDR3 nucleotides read TGTGCCAGCAGCCCCGCCCCTACTAGCACAGATACGCAGTATTTT.